The following is a TCR beta chain sequence with its context. Its antigen remains unknown. The germline V gene has CDR1 SEHNR and CDR2 FQNEAQ (reference sequence). There are 11 residues in the CDR3. V was trimmed by 1 base and J by 13 bases, leaving 10 bases between them. The data originate from a study of OX40 agonist ivuxolimab in advanced cancers. Study at large: The patients' treatment was ivuxolimab, an agonistic anti-OX40 (CD134) antibody. General study findings and limits: Antigen specificity remained undetermined for the expanded peripheral T cells. Relatively little clonal expansion, among the lowest observed, appeared in partial responders at 0.1-3.0 mg/kg.

Generated by immunoSEQ multiplex PCR, the TCRdb table keeps only in-frame clones and is missing some. The table lists 8,500 to 13,000 clones, roughly three quarters of them singletons. Patients who had autoimmune disease history or got systemic immunosuppression were left out. This chain links TRBV7-9 with TRBJ1-1; no clear D gene. The input for sequencing was CD4+ or CD8+ T cells sorted from blood, taken in a trial of the OX40 agonist ivuxolimab. The TCR comes from an adult with an advanced solid tumor such as melanoma, head and neck, liver or kidney cancer. CDR3 region: CASSLEPIVFF. The CDR3 nucleotides read TGTGCCAGCAGCTTAGAGCCGATAGTTTTCTTT.